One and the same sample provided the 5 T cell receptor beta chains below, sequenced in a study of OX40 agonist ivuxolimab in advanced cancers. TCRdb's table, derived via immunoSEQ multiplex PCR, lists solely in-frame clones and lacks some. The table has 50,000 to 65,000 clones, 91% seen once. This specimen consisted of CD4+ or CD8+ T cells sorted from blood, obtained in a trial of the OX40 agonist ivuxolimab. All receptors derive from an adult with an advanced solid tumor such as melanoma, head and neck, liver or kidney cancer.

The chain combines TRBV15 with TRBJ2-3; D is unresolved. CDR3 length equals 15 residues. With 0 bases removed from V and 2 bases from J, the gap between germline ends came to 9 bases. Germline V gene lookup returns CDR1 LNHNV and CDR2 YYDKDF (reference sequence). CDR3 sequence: CATSRENSPTDTQYF. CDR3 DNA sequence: TGTGCCACCAGCAGAGAAAACTCTCCCACAGATACGCAGTATTTT.

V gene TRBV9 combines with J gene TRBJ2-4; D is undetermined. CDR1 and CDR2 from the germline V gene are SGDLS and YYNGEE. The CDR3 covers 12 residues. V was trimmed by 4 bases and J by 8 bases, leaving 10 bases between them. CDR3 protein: CASSPTADIQYF. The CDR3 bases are TGTGCCAGCAGCCCGACGGCGGACATTCAGTACTTC. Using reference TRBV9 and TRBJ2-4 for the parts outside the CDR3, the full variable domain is DSGVTQTPKHLITATGQRVTLRCSPRSGDLSVYWYQQSLDQGLQFLIQYYNGEERAKGNILERFSAQQFPDLHSELNLSSLELGDSALYFCASSPTADIQYFGAGTRLSVL.

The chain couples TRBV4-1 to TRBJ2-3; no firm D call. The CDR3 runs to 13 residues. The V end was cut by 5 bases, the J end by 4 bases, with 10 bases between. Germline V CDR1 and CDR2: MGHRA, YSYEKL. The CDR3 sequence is CASSDQLADTQYF. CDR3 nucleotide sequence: TGCGCCAGCAGCGACCAGCTTGCAGATACGCAGTATTTT.

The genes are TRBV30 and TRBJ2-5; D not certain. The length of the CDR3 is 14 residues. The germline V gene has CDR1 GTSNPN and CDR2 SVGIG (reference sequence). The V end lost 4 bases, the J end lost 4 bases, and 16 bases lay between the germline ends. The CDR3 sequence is CAWTHLRASETQYF. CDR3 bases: TGTGCCTGGACCCACCTCCGGGCTTCAGAGACCCAGTACTTC. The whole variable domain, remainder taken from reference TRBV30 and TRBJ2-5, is SQTIHQWPATLVQPVGSPLSLECTVEGTSNPNLYWYRQAAGRGLQLLFYSVGIGQISSEVPQNLSASRPQDRQFILSSKKLLLSDSGFYLCAWTHLRASETQYFGPGTRLLVL.

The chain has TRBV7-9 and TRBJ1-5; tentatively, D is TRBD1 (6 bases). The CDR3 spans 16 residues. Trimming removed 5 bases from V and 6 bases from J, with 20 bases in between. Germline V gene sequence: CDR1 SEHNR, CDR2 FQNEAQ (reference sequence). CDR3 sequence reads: CASSPSTGGQLQPQHF. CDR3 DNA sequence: TGTGCCAGCAGCCCTTCGACTGGGGGACAACTTCAGCCCCAGCATTTT.